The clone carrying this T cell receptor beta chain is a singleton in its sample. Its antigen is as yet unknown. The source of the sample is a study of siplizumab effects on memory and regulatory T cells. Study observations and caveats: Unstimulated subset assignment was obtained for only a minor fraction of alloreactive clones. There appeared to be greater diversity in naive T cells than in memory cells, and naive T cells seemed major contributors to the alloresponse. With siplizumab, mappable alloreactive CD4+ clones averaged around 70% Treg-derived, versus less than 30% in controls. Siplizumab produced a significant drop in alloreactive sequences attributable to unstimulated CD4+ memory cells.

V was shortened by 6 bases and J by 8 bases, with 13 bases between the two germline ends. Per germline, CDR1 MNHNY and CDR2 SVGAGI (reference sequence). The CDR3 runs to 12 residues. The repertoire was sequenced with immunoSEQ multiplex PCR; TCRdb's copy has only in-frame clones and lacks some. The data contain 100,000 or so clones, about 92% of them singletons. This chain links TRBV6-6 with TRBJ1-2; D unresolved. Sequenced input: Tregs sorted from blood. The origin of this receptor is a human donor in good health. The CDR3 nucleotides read TGTGCCAGCAGGCAAGACCTGGGAGGCTACACCTTC. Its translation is CASRQDLGGYTF.